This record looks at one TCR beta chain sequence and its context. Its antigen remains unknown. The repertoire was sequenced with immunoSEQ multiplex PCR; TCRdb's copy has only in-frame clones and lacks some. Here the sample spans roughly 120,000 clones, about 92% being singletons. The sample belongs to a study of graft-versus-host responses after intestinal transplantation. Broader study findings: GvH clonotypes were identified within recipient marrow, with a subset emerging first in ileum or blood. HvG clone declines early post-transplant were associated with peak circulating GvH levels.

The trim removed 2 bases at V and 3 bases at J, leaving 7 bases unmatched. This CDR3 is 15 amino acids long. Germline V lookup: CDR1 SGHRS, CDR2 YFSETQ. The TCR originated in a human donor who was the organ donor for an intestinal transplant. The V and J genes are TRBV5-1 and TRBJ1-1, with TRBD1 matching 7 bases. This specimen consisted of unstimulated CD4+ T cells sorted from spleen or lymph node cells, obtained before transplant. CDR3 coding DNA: TGCGCCAGCAGCTTTGGACAGGTTAAACACACTGAAGCTTTCTTT. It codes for CASSFGQVKHTEAFF.